This T cell receptor (beta chain) is from a study of beta chain features in type 1 diabetes. The wider study: The patient and healthy donor groups were comparable for age, gender and cell yields. Study-wide points: The similarity of naive, central memory and Treg TCRB repertoires appeared greater among patients than among healthy donors. Significant though moderate, a shortening of TCRB CDR3s appeared in all four CD4+ subsets of Type 1 diabetes patients.

V lost 4 bases to trimming and J lost 3 bases, with 10 bases between them. The CDR3 has 15 amino acids. The germline V gene encodes CDR1 SGHTA and CDR2 FQGNSA. This clone qualifies as medium-sized (0.01 to 0.1%). Its target is not known. The sequenced template was cDNA made from the entire isolated RNA. Stem cell-like memory T cell samples came in at an average of roughly 1 million reads. Using immunoSEQ multiplex PCR, the repertoire was profiled, and TCRdb retains in-frame clones only, with some absent. The sample lists around 13,000 clones; about half were seen once. The origin of this receptor is a man between 18 and 35 years old in good health. The chain combines TRBV7-2 with TRBJ2-6, with D uncertain. The sequencing input was stem cell memory CD4+ T cells from blood. CDR3: CASSSSPSGANVLTF. Here the CDR3 DNA reads TGTGCCAGCAGCTCCTCCCCCAGTGGGGCCAACGTCCTGACTTTC.